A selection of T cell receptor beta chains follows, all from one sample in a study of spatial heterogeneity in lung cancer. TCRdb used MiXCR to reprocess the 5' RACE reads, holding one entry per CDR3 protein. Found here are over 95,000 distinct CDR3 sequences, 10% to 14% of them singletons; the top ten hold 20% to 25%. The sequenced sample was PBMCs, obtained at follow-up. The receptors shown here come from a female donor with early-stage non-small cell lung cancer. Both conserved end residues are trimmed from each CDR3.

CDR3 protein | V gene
SVEDRLKNGYT | TRBV29-1
ASSKPYRGTYEQY | TRBV27
ASSSGPSLH | TRBV11-2
ASSLLNTGELF | TRBV7-9
ASSSWDLKETQY | TRBV28
AIGHSLATNEKLF | TRBV28
ASSPPGQSDIQY | TRBV28
ASSKIAEAF | TRBV7-9
SHTGGAETQY | TRBV29-1
ACTQGLRAF | TRBV12-3/TRBV12-4
ASSSGQAGTDTQY | TRBV28
ASRFRDSEDNSPLH | TRBV19
ASKSDEDTIY | TRBV27
ASRDPNGYYGYT | TRBV2
SPSGRSTDTQY | TRBV20-1
ASSLVETRFNEQF | TRBV11-2
ANASGEAYEQY | TRBV28
ASSQGIETQY | TRBV6-2/TRBV6-3
SAGGGTAPSNTGELF | TRBV29-1
AISERDSYTDTQY | TRBV10-3
ASRRTTVNTEAF | TRBV5-1
ASSPGGPGMY | TRBV7-2
ASSLGTGGLETQY | TRBV27
SAALSTGYEQY | TRBV29-1
ASSLASTKNIQY | TRBV28
ASSQDRADYGYT | TRBV5-1
ASSLGPYGYT | TRBV27
ASSSGTGGTSSGKNIQY | TRBV28
ASSLVVQSNSPLH | TRBV11-2
SATDTGSYGYT | TRBV20-1
ASSFGRTVGGYT | TRBV28
ASSYSVNSNQPQH | TRBV6-6
ASSNWDTGELF | TRBV19
ASSKLRENTEAF | TRBV6-5
RPPGPAYGYT | TRBV29-1
ASSRNSGSNQPQH | TRBV12-3/TRBV12-4
SARAESSYEQY | TRBV20-1
AISESLGNEAF | TRBV10-3
ASSRGLAGVGANVLT | TRBV3-1
ASSVGGFDTEAF | TRBV9
ASSQDQGIRSPEQF | TRBV3-1
ASSLAGSYTEAF | TRBV7-8
ASSLESDIQY | TRBV7-9
ASSTSRDRAKPQH | TRBV19
ASSARSSGRGSTDTQY | TRBV5-6
ASSFGVVSRGYT | TRBV28
ASSYPAGGPIVHEQF | TRBV6-2/TRBV6-3
ATSGLTSGRRDTQY | TRBV24-1
ASSLDGSKDNEQF | TRBV5-1
ASSPPLETDGYT | TRBV5-1
ASSLTSGSNEQF | TRBV12-3/TRBV12-4
ASSKGPQSYEQY | TRBV27
ASRRGTSAYNEQF | TRBV6-5
SARGQAGINSPLH | TRBV20-1
ASSLGSGGAKNIQY | TRBV5-1
ASSVVGSGTNNEQF | TRBV9
ARSPGGNTIY | TRBV7-9
SVTTPGIYGYT | TRBV29-1
ASTKTGPTTEAF | TRBV6-5